A selection of T cell receptor beta chains follows, all from one sample in a study of tumor and adjacent non-tumor tissue in lung cancer. MiXCR was run by TCRdb on the multiplex PCR reads, yielding one entry per CDR3 protein. The sample shows 80,000 to 100,000 distinct CDR3 sequences, more than 80% of them seen only once. What was sequenced was distant non-tumor lung tissue. The receptors stem from a man aged 55-75 years with small cell lung cancer. Both conserved end residues are part of each CDR3. Fields, in order: J gene, D gene, clone size, V gene, CDR3 protein, CDR3 DNA. A D gene is named only where the DNA matches it firmly. Rows may omit the clone size; those that give it use once, few, many or a size class.

>TRBJ2-1|TRBD2|.|TRBV12-3/TRBV12-4
CASSFLAGNIEQFF
TGTGCCAGCAGTTTCCTAGCGGGAAACATTGAGCAGTTCTTC
>TRBJ2-3|.|.|TRBV20-1
CSARGVDSGPAKYF
TGCAGTGCTAGAGGTGTGGACTCAGGCCCTGCGAAGTATTTT
>TRBJ2-3|.|.|TRBV6-6
CASIYSHTDTQYF
TGTGCCAGCATTTACTCTCACACAGATACGCAGTATTTT
>TRBJ1-1|TRBD1|once|TRBV11-2
CDSSFVTGGYSEAFF
TGTGACAGCAGCTTCGTAACAGGGGGGTACAGTGAAGCTTTCTTT
>TRBJ2-3|.|.|TRBV11-2
CASSSGGTAGHTQYF
TGCGCCAGCAGCTCTGGAGGGACTGCGGGACATACGCAGTATTTT
>TRBJ2-3|.|many|TRBV28
CASSQTGLTDTQYF
TGTGCCAGCAGCCAGACGGGCCTCACTGATACGCAGTATTTT
>TRBJ2-3|TRBD2|.|TRBV12-3/TRBV12-4
CATSERSWGLVSTDTQYF
TGTGCCACCAGTGAAAGGAGCTGGGGACTAGTCAGCACAGATACGCAGTATTTT
>TRBJ2-1|.|few|TRBV6-5
CASSYSRGVANEQFF
TGTGCCAGCAGTTACTCTAGGGGGGTGGCTAATGAGCAGTTCTTC
>TRBJ2-5|TRBD1|.|TRBV12-3/TRBV12-4
CASCLMDRDETQYF
TGTGCCAGCTGTTTAATGGACAGGGATGAGACTCAGTACTTC
>TRBJ2-2|.|.|TRBV24-1
CATSDQPGDLDTGELFF
TGTGCCACCAGTGATCAACCGGGAGACCTAGACACCGGGGAGTTGTTTTTT
>TRBJ2-3|.|.|TRBV6-1
CVNSAVGSGSDTQYF
TGTGTCAACAGTGCCGTAGGGTCTGGGTCCGATACGCAGTATTTT
>TRBJ1-1|.|.|TRBV24-1
CATSDWSTEVFF
TGTGCCACCAGTGACTGGAGTACTGAAGTTTTCTTT
>TRBJ1-2|.|.|TRBV2
CASNPTGFGGYTF
TGTGCCAGCAATCCTACAGGGTTCGGCGGCTACACCTTC
>TRBJ2-3|.|.|TRBV6-1
CASSSLGAGLLGSEQKYF
TGTGCTAGCAGCTCCCTAGGGGCGGGACTCTTGGGCTCGGAGCAGAAGTACTTT
>TRBJ1-2|TRBD1|.|TRBV6-2/TRBV6-3
CASSYSRQGALGGYSF
TGTGCTAGCAGTTATTCGAGACAGGGGGCGCTGGGCGGCTACTCCTTC
>TRBJ2-2|.|.|TRBV29-1
CSARGGADIGELFF
TGCAGCGCCCGAGGGGGGGCGGATATCGGGGAGCTGTTTTTT
>TRBJ2-5|TRBD1|.|TRBV5-4
CSSSLASGQGAAETPYF
TGTTCCAGCAGCTTGGCTTCGGGACAGGGGGCGGCAGAGACCCCGTACTTC
>TRBJ2-5|.|.|TRBV5-6
CASSLTGKQETQYF
TGTGCCAGCAGCTTAACGGGCAAACAAGAGACCCAATACTTC
>TRBJ2-5|TRBD2|.|TRBV20-1
CRLGGRAGEIQYF
TGTCGACTCGGCGGGAGGGCTGGGGAGATCCAGTACTTC
>TRBJ2-4|TRBD2|.|TRBV6-2/TRBV6-3
CASSYGRLAGCDQYF
TGTGCCAGCAGTTACGGTCGGCTAGCGGGATGTGATCAGTACTTC
>TRBJ2-7|TRBD2|.|TRBV29-1
CSVGGTSGTYEQNF
TGCAGCGTTGGTGGGACTAGCGGGACCTACGAGCAGAACTTC
>TRBJ2-1|TRBD2|.|TRBV28
CASSLRRTSGSSFDNEQFF
TGTGCCAGTAGTTTACGACGGACTAGCGGGAGCTCCTTCGACAATGAGCAGTTCTTC
>TRBJ2-2|.|.|TRBV7-9
CASRSGPEDTGKLFF
TGTGCCAGCAGAAGCGGGCCGGAGGACACCGGGAAACTGTTTTTT
>TRBJ2-7|.|few|TRBV11-1
CASSLTGSFYEQYF
TGTGCCAGTAGCTTAACGGGGAGCTTCTACGAGCAGTACTTC
>TRBJ1-6|.|.|TRBV6-9
CASLRGAPDQNSPLHF
TGTGCCAGCCTCCGTGGGGCTCCTGACCAAAATTCACCCCTCCACTTT
>TRBJ2-1|.|.|TRBV29-1
CSVVISGLYNKEFF
TGCAGCGTCGTTATTAGCGGTCTATACAATAAGGAGTTCTTC
>TRBJ2-7|.|.|TRBV6-1
CASCDSGLTVYEQYF
TGTGCCAGCTGTGATTCGGGGCTCACCGTCTACGAGCAGTATTTC
>TRBJ2-7|.|many|TRBV5-1
CASSLFAMSTGEGVVSEQYF
TGCGCCAGCAGCTTGTTCGCGATGTCCACAGGCGAAGGAGTTGTGTCCGAGCAGTACTTC
>TRBJ1-1|.|.|TRBV29-1
CSIKGQLNTEAFF
TGCAGCATCAAAGGACAGTTGAATACTGAAGCTTTCTTT
>TRBJ2-1|.|.|TRBV7-8
CTSSFVLLADEQFF
TGTACCAGCAGCTTTGTCCTACTAGCTGATGAGCAGTTCTTC
>TRBJ2-1|TRBD2|once|TRBV9
CASSATSGRSNEQFF
TGTGCCAGCAGCGCCACTAGCGGGAGAAGCAATGAGCAGTTCTTC
>TRBJ2-3|.|.|TRBV28
CASSFMRQGAGSTDTQYF
TGTGCCAGCAGTTTTATGAGGCAAGGGGCAGGGAGCACAGATACGCAGTATTTT
>TRBJ1-6|TRBD1|.|TRBV6-5
CTTTKGARRSPLHF
TGTACCACCACGAAGGGGGCAAGACGGTCACCCCTCCACTTT
>TRBJ2-7|.|.|TRBV12-3/TRBV12-4
CASSTSRTEPKQYF
TGTGCCAGTAGCACCTCCCGGACAGAGCCGAAGCAGTACTTC
>TRBJ1-5|.|.|TRBV20-1
CSASQEAPYSNQLQHF
TGCAGTGCATCCCAGGAGGCCCCATATAGTAATCAGCTCCAGCATTTT
>TRBJ2-5|TRBD1|once|TRBV29-1
CSVEGQGSADFLTLYF
TGCAGCGTTGAGGGACAGGGGTCTGCGGATTTTCTGACCCTGTACTTC
>TRBJ1-6|.|.|TRBV11-2
CASSLTPELHSPLHF
TGTGCCAGCAGCTTAACTCCGGAACTGCATTCACCCCTCCACTTT
>TRBJ2-3|.|.|TRBV5-5
CASSLESPSTDTQFF
TGTGCCAGCAGCTTAGAGAGCCCTAGCACAGATACGCAGTTTTTT
>TRBJ2-4|.|.|TRBV6-5
CASSYSPGPIQYF
TGTGCCAGCAGTTACTCTCCAGGGCCTATTCAGTATTTC
>TRBJ2-7|TRBD2|once|TRBV4-2
CASIRGRTSGDTYEQYF
TGTGCCAGCATCCGAGGAAGGACTAGCGGGGACACCTACGAGCAGTACTTC